This TCR beta chain originates from a study of regulatory T cells in long-lasting Graves disease. Study context: New Graves' disease cases had less than 3 months of antithyroid drugs.

Libraries of TCR beta came from iRepertoire HTBI primers plus Arm-PCR of CDR3 regions. From the multiplex PCR reads, TCRdb called clonotypes with MiXCR, one entry per CDR3 protein. The table lists some 330,000 distinct CDR3 sequences, approximately 12% of them singletons. This clonotype was seen many times. Its antigen is unidentified. V was clipped by 4 bases and J by 6 bases, with 10 bases between them. The length of the CDR3 is 12 residues. Germline assignment: CDR1 MGHRA and CDR2 YSYEKL. General study results and limits: Clonotypes that were public and shared totalled roughly 3,000 in persistent patients versus about 1,000 in new patients.

Time point here: newly diagnosed GD, antithyroid drugs for less than 3 months. Making the TCR library involved RNA that had been extracted from PBMCs. Separately, the same data were catalogued under a study of T cells in Graves' hyperthyroidism and ophthalmopathy. That paper notes: Graves' hyperthyroidism showing no ophthalmopathy progression within 18 months was considered stable. Ophthalmopathy was told apart from stable hyperthyroidism by a 13 V-J model.

The TCR originated in a woman younger than 30 with Graves disease. V and J are TRBV4-1 and TRBJ2-7; D may be TRBD2 (5 bases). The sequencing here drew on peripheral blood mononuclear cells (PBMCs), taken at new diagnosis, from a patient treated with antithyroid drugs. In nucleotides, the CDR3 is TGCGCCAGCAGCCCCGGGGAACTCGAGCAGTACTTC. It encodes CASSPGELEQYF.